The 30 T cell receptor beta chains reported below all come from one sample, sequenced in a study of blood T cell repertoires in COVID-19. Sequenced by immunoSEQ multiplex PCR; TCRdb stores in-frame clones only, minus some. The data show 150,000 or so clones, around 83% seen once. The sequencing input was PBMCs or T cells enriched from blood (not recorded which). These receptors were collected from a man aged 50-59 years who had recovered from COVID-19.

A word on this clone: Other DNA sequences in this sample translate to the same CDR3. This rearrangement joins TRBV4-1 to TRBJ2-5, with TRBD1 matching over 9 bases. The CDR3 runs 14 residues. In germline, CDR1 is MGHRA, CDR2 YSYEKL. The junction had 2 bases not matched to a gene; V was cut back by 1 base and J by 5 bases. The CDR3 DNA reads as TGCGCCAGCAGCCAAGGGGACAGGGTGGAGACCCAGTACTTC. It translates to CASSQGDRVETQYF.

This clone has more than one count but fewer than ten. This chain uses TRBV7-2 with TRBJ1-2, with TRBD1 as a possible D gene (6 bases). V was trimmed by 0 bases and J by 4 bases, leaving 18 bases between them. The CDR3 has 17 amino acids. Germline CDR1 reads SGHTA; CDR2 reads FQGNSA. CDR3 loop: CASSLAQYRAEAYGYTF. CDR3 in DNA: TGTGCCAGCAGCTTAGCCCAATACAGGGCGGAGGCCTATGGCTACACCTTC. The complete variable domain, with remaining parts taken from reference TRBV7-2 and TRBJ1-2, reads GAGVSQSPSNKVTEKGKDVELRCDPISGHTALYWYRQSLGQGLEFLIYFQGNSAPDKSGLPSDRFSAERTGGSVSTLTIQRTQQEDSAVYLCASSLAQYRAEAYGYTFGSGTRLTVV.

The gene calls are TRBV27 and TRBJ1-1; TRBD1 matches at 8 bases. Germline loops: CDR1 MNHEY, CDR2 SMNVEV (reference sequence). The CDR3 runs to 16 residues. V was pared by 2 bases and J by 4 bases, with 9 bases of the junction left unmatched. The CDR3 is CASSLGGQGGGTEAFF. The CDR3 nucleotides read TGTGCCAGCAGTTTAGGTGGACAGGGAGGGGGCACTGAAGCTTTCTTT.

V is TRBV19 and J is TRBJ1-5, with 7 bases that match TRBD1. This CDR3 is 12 amino acids long. V trimming: 5 bases; J trimming: 15 bases; junction bases outside the gene matches: 10. Germline V gene data show CDR1 as LNHDA and CDR2 as SQIVND (reference sequence). CDR3 amino acids: CASSFLQGPGHF. For the CDR3, the DNA is TGTGCCAGTAGTTTCCTACAGGGGCCCGGGCATTTT.

The chain's CDR3 is CASSRQGSGVRETQYF. In nucleotides, the CDR3 is TGTGCCAGTAGTAGACAGGGATCAGGGGTTAGGGAGACCCAGTACTTC. This chain joins TRBV19 and TRBJ2-5, with 7 bases lining up with TRBD1. Germline loops: CDR1 LNHDA, CDR2 SQIVND (reference sequence). Losses at the gene ends were 4 bases for V and 5 bases for J; bases not matched to a gene: 13. The CDR3 sequence is 16 residues long.

The chain combines TRBV18 with TRBJ1-2, with 7 bases that match TRBD1. CDR1 is KGHSH, CDR2 LQKENI, per germline. This CDR3 contains 14 residues. The junction had 7 bases not matched to a gene; V was cut back by 5 bases and J by 4 bases. CDR3 protein: CASSEFRDSYGYTF. As DNA, the CDR3 is TGTGCCAGCTCAGAATTCCGGGACAGCTATGGCTACACCTTC.

This chain connects TRBV19 to TRBJ1-6; TRBD1 agrees at 7 bases. Germline V gene lookup returns CDR1 LNHDA and CDR2 SQIVND (reference sequence). The CDR3 is 15 amino acids. The V gene end was trimmed by 4 bases and the J gene end by 3 bases; junction bases not matched to a gene: 3. CDR3 nucleotide sequence: TGTGCCAGTAGTAGAGGGACAGTCTATAATTCACCCCTCCACTTT. It is translated as CASSRGTVYNSPLHF.

The chain employs TRBV9 and TRBJ1-6; the D is unclear. The germline V and J ends were trimmed by 3 bases and 0 bases, with 7 bases remaining between them. CDR1 is SGDLS, CDR2 YYNGEE, per germline. This CDR3 is built from 15 residues. CDR3 sequence reads: CASSGDLSYNSPLHF. The CDR3 DNA follows: TGTGCCAGCAGCGGCGATCTCTCCTATAATTCACCCCTCCACTTT.

The chain carries TRBV11-2 and TRBJ2-3; 9 positions agree with TRBD2. CDR1 is SGHAT and CDR2 is FQNNGV in the germline V gene. The length of the CDR3 is 15 residues. Trimming removed 2 bases from V and 6 bases from J; junction bases left unmatched: 6. For the CDR3, the DNA is TGTGCCAGCAGCTTAAATGGGCGGGGGGGCGATACGCAGTATTTT. Encoded protein: CASSLNGRGGDTQYF.

The genes are TRBV24-1 and TRBJ2-2, with D possibly being TRBD1 (7 bases). The germline V gene encodes CDR1 KGHDR and CDR2 SFDVKD. The CDR3 runs 17 residues. V was cut by 2 bases and J by 5 bases, with 17 bases left in between. In DNA, the CDR3 is TGTGCCACCAGTGATTGGCGACAGGGAGGTTATACCGGGGAGCTGTTTTTT. This sequence encodes CATSDWRQGGYTGELFF.

The chain combines TRBV5-5 with TRBJ2-1; 12 nucleotides match TRBD2. The CDR3 is 16 amino acids. Germline values: CDR1 SGHKS, CDR2 YYEKEE (reference sequence). Trimming took 2 bases from V and 4 from J; bases not matched to a gene: 4. The CDR3: CASSLRLAGEYNEQFF. The CDR3 nucleotides read TGTGCCAGCAGCTTACGACTAGCGGGGGAATACAATGAGCAGTTCTTC.

V is TRBV5-1 and J is TRBJ2-5; 9 nucleotides match TRBD1. Germline loops: CDR1 SGHRS, CDR2 YFSETQ. V dropped 1 base and J dropped 5; count of bases not matched to a gene: 12. This CDR3 region has 17 residues. This CDR3 is CASSLYLSDRGMETQYF. The CDR3 DNA follows: TGCGCCAGCAGCTTGTACCTGTCGGACAGGGGAATGGAGACCCAGTACTTC. The full variable domain, with the rest looked up from reference TRBV5-1 and TRBJ2-5, is KAGVTQTPRYLIKTRGQQVTLSCSPISGHRSVSWYQQTPGQGLQFLFEYFSETQRNKGNFPGRFSGRQFSNSRSEMNVSTLELGDSALYLCASSLYLSDRGMETQYFGPGTRLLVL.

J is TRBJ1-2 and V is TRBV11-2; TRBD1 might be the D (5 bases). This CDR3 comprises 16 residues. The V end lost 3 bases, the J end lost 7 bases, and 21 bases lay between the germline ends. Germline CDR1 SGHAT, CDR2 FQNNGV. CDR3 in DNA: TGTGCCAGCAGCTTCGGGGGGAGTTTCGAGGGAATTGGCTACACCTTC. This translates into CASSFGGSFEGIGYTF.

This clone was seen more than once but under ten times. J is TRBJ2-3 and V is TRBV18; 11 nucleotides line up with TRBD1. This CDR3 is 16 amino acids long. The V segment lost 3 bases and the J segment 5 bases; nucleotides outside the gene matches: 7. Germline CDR1 and CDR2: KGHSH and LQKENI. In nucleotides, the CDR3 is TGTGCCAGCTCACCTACCGGACAGGGGGCGTTAGATACGCAGTATTTT. Amino acid sequence: CASSPTGQGALDTQYF.

The rearrangement links TRBV7-3 to TRBJ2-2, with 9 bases identical to TRBD1. The CDR3 covers 13 residues. V gave up 5 bases and J gave up 7 bases; unmatched junction bases: 2. The germline CDR1 and CDR2 sequences are SGHTA and FQGTGA. The CDR3 DNA reads TGTGCCAGCAGCGTGACAGGGGGCGGGGAGCTGTTTTTT. Encoded protein: CASSVTGGGELFF.

For the CDR3, the DNA is TGCGCCAGCAGCCCCAACCGGGAGACGAACACTGAAGCTTTCTTT. Translating it yields CASSPNRETNTEAFF. This chain links TRBV5-1 with TRBJ1-1; D unresolved. Germline assignment: CDR1 SGHRS and CDR2 YFSETQ. V lost 4 bases to trimming and J lost 1 base, with 14 bases between them. The CDR3 is made up of 15 amino acids.

The CDR3 bases are TGTGCCAGTAGTATAGATGGTGTTGGCGGCTTCTATGGCTACACCTTC. Amino acid sequence: CASSIDGVGGFYGYTF. J is TRBJ1-2 and V is TRBV19, with D unclear. From germline, CDR1 is LNHDA and CDR2 SQIVND (reference sequence). There are 16 residues in the CDR3. Trimming pared 0 bases from V and 4 bases from J, leaving 15 bases between.

J is TRBJ1-6 and V is TRBV6-1; no reliable D call. Trimming removed 1 base from V and 9 bases from J, with 13 bases in between. From germline, CDR1 is MNHNS and CDR2 SASEGT. The CDR3 is 15 amino acids. Written as DNA, the CDR3 is TGTGCCAGCAGTGAAGATGGCGGGAGTTCTTCACCCCTCCACTTT. Translating it yields CASSEDGGSSSPLHF.

The J gene is TRBJ2-3, the V gene TRBV5-1; 10 bases agree with TRBD2. V shed 5 bases, J shed 1 base, and the junction held 1 base outside the gene matches. The CDR3 is made up of 14 amino acids. Per germline, CDR1 SGHRS and CDR2 YFSETQ. The CDR3 reads CASRGTSGTDTQYF. The CDR3 DNA reads TGCGCCAGCAGGGGGACTAGCGGCACAGATACGCAGTATTTT.

This rearrangement joins TRBV7-8 to TRBJ1-2, with D tentatively TRBD1 (6 bases). CDR3 length equals 16 residues. Germline assignment: CDR1 SGHVS and CDR2 FQNEAQ. V was clipped by 0 bases and J by 4 bases, with 15 bases between them. CDR3 bases: TGTGCCAGCAGCTTAGCTAATAAGGGGGTGGGCTATGGCTACACCTTC. It codes for CASSLANKGVGYGYTF.

The CDR3 DNA reads as TGTGCCAGCAGCTTAGGGGCCAAAAAGGACAGGGGCGCAGAGTACACCATATATTTT. Protein product: CASSLGAKKDRGAEYTIYF. The rearrangement joins TRBV13 to TRBJ1-3; 9 bases line up with TRBD1. The V and J ends lost 0 bases and 8 bases, in that order; junction bases with no gene match: 17. The CDR3 extends over 19 amino acids. Germline CDR1 is PRHDT and CDR2 is FYEKMQ (reference sequence).

The chain recombines TRBV7-9 with TRBJ1-2; the match to TRBD1 covers 10 bases. CDR1 and CDR2 (germline): SEHNR, FQNEAQ (reference sequence). This CDR3 has 16 amino acids. Trimming at V came to 4 bases and at J to 6 bases, leaving 11 bases not matched to a gene. CDR3 loop: CASSSTGGKRKDGYTF. The DNA of the CDR3 is TGTGCCAGCAGCTCGACAGGGGGCAAGAGAAAGGATGGCTACACCTTC. The complete variable domain, with remaining parts taken from reference TRBV7-9 and TRBJ1-2, reads DTGVSQNPRHKITKRGQNVTFRCDPISEHNRLYWYRQTLGQGPEFLTYFQNEAQLEKSRLLSDRFSAERPKGSFSTLEIQRTEQGDSAMYLCASSSTGGKRKDGYTFGSGTRLTVV.

The chain employs TRBV3-1 (or the pseudogene TRBV3-2) and TRBJ2-1, with a possible D match to TRBD1 (6 bases). Germline V lookup: CDR1 LGHDT, CDR2 YNNKEL (reference sequence). The ends were cut back, 4 bases at V and 9 bases at J, with 22 bases in the middle. The CDR3 is 16 amino acids. CDR3 sequence reads: CASSLYREVEAGEQFF. The CDR3 region has the DNA TGTGCCAGCAGCCTTTACAGGGAAGTAGAGGCTGGTGAGCAGTTCTTC.

V gene TRBV10-3 combines with J gene TRBJ1-4; D ambiguous. Per the germline V gene, CDR1 is ENHRY and CDR2 is SYGVKD. The CDR3 runs to 12 residues. Deletions cut 3 bases from V and 5 bases from J, with 4 bases between. The DNA of the CDR3 is TGTGCCATCAGTGATGAGAATGAAAAACTGTTTTTT. It encodes CAISDENEKLFF.

This clone was seen more than once but under ten times. This sequence joins TRBV2 and TRBJ2-2, with D perhaps TRBD1 (6 bases). CDR1 is SNHLY and CDR2 is FYNNEI in the germline V gene. The CDR3 covers 13 residues. Trimming shortened V by 6 bases and J by 5 bases, and 10 bases separated the two germline ends. Here the CDR3 reads CASRTQGTGELFF. CDR3 bases: TGTGCCAGCAGGACTCAGGGGACCGGGGAGCTGTTTTTT.

The chain carries TRBV7-8 and TRBJ1-1; TRBD1 matches at 7 bases. Unmatched junction bases numbered 1, after V lost 8 bases and J lost 1 base. The CDR3 covers 12 residues. Germline loops: CDR1 SGHVS, CDR2 FQNEAQ. CDR3 sequence reads: CASGQENTEAFF. For the CDR3, the DNA is TGTGCCAGCGGACAGGAGAACACTGAAGCTTTCTTT. Variable domain in full (rest from reference TRBV7-8 and TRBJ1-1): GAGVSQSPRYKVAKRGQDVALRCDPISGHVSLFWYQQALGQGPEFLTYFQNEAQLDKSGLPSDRFFAERPEGSVSTLKIQRTQQEDSAVYLCASGQENTEAFFGQGTRLTVV.

The chain is built from TRBV9 and TRBJ1-2; TRBD1 is a possible D gene (6 bases). Germline-derived CDR1 and CDR2 are SGDLS and YYNGEE. V lost 1 base and J 0 bases, leaving 10 bases between the germline ends. CDR3 length: 15 residues. The CDR3 protein is CASSVWGPSNYGYTF. In DNA, the CDR3 is TGTGCCAGCAGCGTATGGGGGCCCTCTAACTATGGCTACACCTTC.

The rearrangement joins TRBV10-1 to TRBJ2-2, with D hard to call. The germline V gene encodes CDR1 WNHNN and CDR2 SYGVQD (reference sequence). The V end lost 8 bases, the J end lost 2 bases, and 9 bases lay between the germline ends. The CDR3 length is 13 residues. In nucleotides, the CDR3 is TGCGCCAGCGCGTACAGCAACACCGGGGAGCTGTTTTTT. Translated: CASAYSNTGELFF.

V usage is TRBV7-2 and J usage is TRBJ2-1; a weak D match, TRBD2 (6 bases). Trimming removed 0 bases at V and 1 base at J, with 13 bases between. Germline CDR1 SGHTA, CDR2 FQGNSA. This CDR3 has 17 residues. Here the CDR3 DNA reads TGTGCCAGCAGCTTAGCAGCTGGGACTGCGTCCTACAATGAGCAGTTCTTC. Translation: CASSLAAGTASYNEQFF.

Only one count was recorded for this clone. The chain recombines TRBV29-1 with TRBJ1-2; 8 nucleotides match TRBD1. J lost 2 bases, V lost 4 bases, and 3 bases had no gene match. Per the germline V gene, CDR1 is SQVTM and CDR2 is ANQGSEA. CDR3 size: 13 residues. The CDR3 nucleotides are TGCAGCGTTGGCCGACAGGGGAACTATGGCTACACCTTC. Encoded protein: CSVGRQGNYGYTF. Looking up the rest from reference TRBV29-1 and TRBJ1-2 gives the full variable domain: SAVISQKPSRDICQRGTSLTIQCQVDSQVTMMFWYRQQPGQSLTLIATANQGSEATYESGFVIDKFPISRPNLTFSTLTVSNMSPEDSSIYLCSVGRQGNYGYTFGSGTRLTVV.